This T cell receptor beta chain is drawn from a study of shared clonotypes between healthy human individuals. At the level of the study: Donors were a couple of women and a few men aged 18 to 49.

Produced via immunoSEQ multiplex PCR; TCRdb's table is partial and in-frame only. Here the sample spans about 2.2 million clones, roughly 93% being singletons. CDR1 ENHRY and CDR2 SYGVKD come from the germline V gene. The V end was cut by 6 bases, the J end by 6 bases, with 10 bases between. CDR3 size: 12 residues. CD45RO-negative, CCR7-positively selected cells formed the naive CD8 fraction, excluding terminally differentiated effector memory CD45RA+ cells. The V gene is TRBV10-3, the J gene TRBJ2-3; D is ambiguous. This sequence was found in a man between 18 and 29 years old in good health. Some clones in this sample may be carry-over from other donors' samples. Input material: naive CD8+ T cells from PBMCs. The CDR3 loop is CAISSRGDTQYF. In DNA, the CDR3 is TGTGCCATCAGCTCTAGAGGCGATACGCAGTATTTT.